This T cell receptor (beta chain) was identified in a study of cytomegalovirus exposure and HLA in healthy donors. The data were produced by immunoSEQ multiplex PCR, yet TCRdb's version contains in-frame clones alone and is incomplete. The sample consists of some 130,000 clones, approximately 84% of them appearing once. Germline lookup yields CDR1 SGHRS and CDR2 YFSETQ. CDR3 size: 13 residues. Trimming removed 5 bases at V and 0 bases at J, with 7 bases between. Sequenced material: PBMCs. This chain connects TRBV5-1 to TRBJ2-3; D might be TRBD1 (5 bases). The clonotype comes from a man between 25 and 39 years old in good health and CMV-seropositive. The CDR3 DNA reads as TGCGCCAGCAGGCAGGGTAGCACAGATACGCAGTATTTT. Translation gives CASRQGSTDTQYF.